Sequencing of this T cell receptor (beta chain) was carried out in a study of blood T cells in healthy people across ages (dated by TCRdb to 2013 to 2016). About the full investigation: In model experiments, template switching captured roughly one uniquely barcoded TCR beta cDNA molecule for every two T cells. Two additional independent replicas of 1 million unique cDNA reads from the same blood draw were analyzed for two donors (one aged 18 to 30 and one aged 80 or older). Donors were grouped into four age groups: young (average roughly 16 years), middle-aged (less than 40), aged (around 62) and long-lived (approximately 78). To avoid experimental bias, donors of different ages were distributed randomly across sequencing lanes. Age-related changes in TCR beta repertoire diversity were measured in the study by deep sequencing normalized with unique cDNA molecular identifiers. The investigation overall reported the following: Because profiling used bulk unsorted PBMCs, naive and antigen-experienced compartments could not be compared conclusively. The CMV infection status of donors was not known, potentially confounding age-related changes in expanded clonotypes. Observed TCR beta diversity per million T cells fell roughly linearly with age, and a significant reduction was already apparent by age roughly 40. Observed TCR beta diversity correlated strongly with the percentage of naive T cells measured by flow cytometry. Estimates of total diversity from one million sequenced T cells were regarded as lower bounds and underestimates. Compared with the aged group, the long-lived group had more naive CD4+ T cells, fewer expanded clones and increased TCR diversity, a pattern suggesting age selection.

The method was 5' RACE. Sequencing used an Illumina HiSeq 2500. A second PCR of about 6 to 11 cycles was run with a J-beta primer mix and a sample-barcoded 5' primer. Each TCR beta cDNA molecule received a unique molecular identifier from a template-switch 5' adaptor carrying 12 random nucleotides. Each sample yielded at least 3 million CDR3-containing paired-end reads. All of the RNA was converted into first-strand cDNA using the Mint cDNA synthesis kit, with a TRBC-specific oligonucleotide serving as the primer. After uracil-DNA glycosylase treatment, a first 18-cycle PCR used universal primers M1SS and BC2_uni_R on all cDNA. Per the source publication's procedure: For normalization, 1 million high-quality reads, each with a distinct molecular identifier, were randomly selected from each sample. Instead of being binned into consensus sequences, reads that shared molecular identifiers were thrown out. MiTCR, set to a Q25 quality threshold and the strictest error-elimination algorithm, was used for CDR3 identification, clonotype clustering and error correction. A nonparametric unseen species model with Euler transformation was used to estimate lower-bound total TCR beta diversity. The raw public reads went through TCRdb reprocessing: fastp at Q25, MiXCR clone calling, in-frame beta chains kept. Every entry covers one CDR3 protein and lists the most common genes and DNA from its rows. TCRdb, not the authors, supplied the V and J calls. The sample table lists 700,000 to 800,000 distinct CDR3 sequences, roughly 44% of them with a count of one. In total, the top ten clones hold about 20% of the sample.

Systemically healthy Caucasian individuals from Russia, 35 to 40 in total and aged about 6 to 95 years, were included as donors. Each donor gave around 9.9 milliliters of peripheral blood, collected into EDTA-treated Vacutainer tubes. Ficoll-Paque density-gradient centrifugation was used to isolate PBMCs, with at least 7 million obtained per sample. Total RNA, at least 5.5 micrograms per sample, was extracted from PBMCs with Trizol reagent. For every donor, flow cytometry on a PBMC aliquot measured the percentage of naive CD45RAhigh/CD27high T cells. The V and J ends are trimmed by 3 bases and 8 bases, leaving 14 bases between them. The CDR3 goes from the cysteine to the phenylalanine over 15 residues. Only CDR3 DNA is held: 45 bases, read in frame from base 1. Via the germline V gene (reference sequence), CDR1 is MNHEY and CDR2 SMNVEV. As concerns this clonotype: No cognate antigen has been identified for it. Base qualities are missing; no much larger clone stands one base away.

The clonotype originates from a woman between 55 and 75 years old in good health. The chain uses TRBV27 and TRBJ1-6, with TRBD1 as a weak D call on 5 bases. Sequencing used blood. The CDR3 region: CASSFVARGDSPLHF. The nucleotide sequence reads TGTGCCAGCAGTTTCGTGGCCCGAGGGGATTCACCCCTCCACTTT.